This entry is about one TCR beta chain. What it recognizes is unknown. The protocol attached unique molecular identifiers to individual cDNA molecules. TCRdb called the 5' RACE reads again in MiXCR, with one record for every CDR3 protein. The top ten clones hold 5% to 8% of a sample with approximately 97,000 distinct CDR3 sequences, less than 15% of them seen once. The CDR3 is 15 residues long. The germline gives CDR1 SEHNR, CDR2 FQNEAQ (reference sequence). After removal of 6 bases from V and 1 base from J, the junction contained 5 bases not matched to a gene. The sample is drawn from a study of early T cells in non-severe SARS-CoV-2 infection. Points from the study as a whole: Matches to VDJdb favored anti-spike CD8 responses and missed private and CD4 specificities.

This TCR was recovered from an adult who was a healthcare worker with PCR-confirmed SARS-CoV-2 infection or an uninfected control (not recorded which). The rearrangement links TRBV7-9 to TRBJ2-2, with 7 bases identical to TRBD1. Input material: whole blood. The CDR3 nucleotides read TGTGCCAGCAGTCGAGGGACAGAGAACACCGGGGAGCTGTTTTTT. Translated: CASSRGTENTGELFF.